This T cell receptor beta chain comes out of a study of blood T cell repertoires in COVID-19. There are 15 residues in the CDR3. Germline V gene sequence: CDR1 LNHDA, CDR2 SQIVND (reference sequence). V shed 8 bases and J shed 2 bases, with 18 bases lying between them. Here immunoSEQ multiplex PCR was the method, and the copy in TCRdb shows in-frame clones only, minus some. This table has 310,000 or so clones, almost 90% appearing once. This sequence joins TRBV19 and TRBJ1-2; weak D call: TRBD1 (6 bases). The sequenced material came from PBMCs or T cells enriched from blood (not recorded which). This clonotype was obtained from a woman younger than 35 with acute COVID-19. The CDR3 DNA sequence: TGTGCCAGTCGACGCTTAATGACAGGAAACTATGGCTACACCTTC. Protein: CASRRLMTGNYGYTF. The full variable domain, completed using reference TRBV19 and TRBJ1-2, is DGGITQSPKYLFRKEGQNVTLSCEQNLNHDAMYWYRQDPGQGLRLIYYSQIVNDFQKGDIAEGYSVSREKKESFPLTVTSAQKNPTAFYLCASRRLMTGNYGYTFGSGTRLTVV.